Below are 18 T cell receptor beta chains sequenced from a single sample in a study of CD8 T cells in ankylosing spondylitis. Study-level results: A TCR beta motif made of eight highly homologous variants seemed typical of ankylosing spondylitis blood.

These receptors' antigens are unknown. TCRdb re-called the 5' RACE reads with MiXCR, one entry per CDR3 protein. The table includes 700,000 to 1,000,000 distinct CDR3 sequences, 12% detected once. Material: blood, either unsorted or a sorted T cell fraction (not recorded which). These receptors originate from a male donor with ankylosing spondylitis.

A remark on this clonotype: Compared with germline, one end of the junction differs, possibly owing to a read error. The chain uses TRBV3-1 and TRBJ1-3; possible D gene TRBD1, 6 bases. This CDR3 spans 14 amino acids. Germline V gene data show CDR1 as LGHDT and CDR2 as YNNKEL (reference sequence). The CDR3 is CASGQGGSGNTIYF. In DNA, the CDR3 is TGTGCCAGCGGCCAAGGGGGTTCTGGAAACACCATATATTTT.

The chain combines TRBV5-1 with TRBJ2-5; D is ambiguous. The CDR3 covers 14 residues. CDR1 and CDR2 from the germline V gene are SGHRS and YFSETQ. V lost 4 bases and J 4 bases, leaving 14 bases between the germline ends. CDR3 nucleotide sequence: TGCGCCAGCAGCCGAGACCTATCGGGAGAGACCCAGTACTTC. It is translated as CASSRDLSGETQYF.

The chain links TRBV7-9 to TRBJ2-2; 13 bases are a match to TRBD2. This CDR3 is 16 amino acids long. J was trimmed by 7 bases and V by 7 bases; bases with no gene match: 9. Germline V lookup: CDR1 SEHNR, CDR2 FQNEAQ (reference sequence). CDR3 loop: CASTPGLAGKSGELFF. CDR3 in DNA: TGTGCCAGCACCCCGGGACTAGCGGGAAAGAGCGGGGAGCTGTTTTTT.

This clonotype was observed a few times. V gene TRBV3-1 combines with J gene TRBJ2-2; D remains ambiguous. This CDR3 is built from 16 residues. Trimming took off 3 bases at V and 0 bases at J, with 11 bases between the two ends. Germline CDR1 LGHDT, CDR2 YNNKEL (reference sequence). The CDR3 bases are TGTGCCAGCAGCCAGTTCCAGCGTGCGAACACCGGGGAGCTGTTTTTT. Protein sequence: CASSQFQRANTGELFF.

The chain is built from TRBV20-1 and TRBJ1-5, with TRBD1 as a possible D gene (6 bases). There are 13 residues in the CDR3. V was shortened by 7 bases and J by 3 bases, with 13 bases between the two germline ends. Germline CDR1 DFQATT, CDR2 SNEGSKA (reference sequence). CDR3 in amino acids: CSVGGRVNQPQHF. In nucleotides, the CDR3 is TGCAGTGTTGGGGGGCGAGTCAATCAGCCCCAGCATTTT.

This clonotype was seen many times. Here the CDR3 reads CASSLGNSYNEQFF. CDR3 sequence (DNA): TGCGCCAGCAGCTTGGGCAACTCCTACAATGAGCAGTTCTTC. The rearrangement joins TRBV5-1 to TRBJ2-1; D unresolved. The germline V and J ends were trimmed by 0 bases and 0 bases, with 4 bases remaining between them. Germline V CDR1 and CDR2: SGHRS, YFSETQ. The CDR3 consists of 14 residues.

CDR3 loop: CASKNWGRPYEQYF. The DNA of the CDR3 is TGTGCCAGCAAGAATTGGGGGAGACCCTACGAGCAGTACTTC. This chain links TRBV27 with TRBJ2-7; perhaps D is TRBD1 or TRBD2 (5 bases each). Germline CDR1 reads MNHEY; CDR2 reads SMNVEV (reference sequence). The CDR3 has 14 residues. V lost 7 bases, J lost 2 bases, and 15 bases lay in between.

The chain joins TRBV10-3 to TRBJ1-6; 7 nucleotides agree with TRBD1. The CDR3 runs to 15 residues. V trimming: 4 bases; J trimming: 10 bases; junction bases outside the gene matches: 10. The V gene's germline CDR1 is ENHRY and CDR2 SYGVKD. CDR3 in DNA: TGTGCCATCAGTGCCCAGGGGGGGGTACAGTCACCCCTCCACTTT. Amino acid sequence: CAISAQGGVQSPLHF.

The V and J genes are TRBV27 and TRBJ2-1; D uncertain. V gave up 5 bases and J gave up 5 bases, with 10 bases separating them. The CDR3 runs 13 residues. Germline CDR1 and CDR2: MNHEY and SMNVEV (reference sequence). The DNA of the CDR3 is TGTGCCAGCAGTCTCCGGGCCAACAATGAGCAGTTCTTC. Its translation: CASSLRANNEQFF.

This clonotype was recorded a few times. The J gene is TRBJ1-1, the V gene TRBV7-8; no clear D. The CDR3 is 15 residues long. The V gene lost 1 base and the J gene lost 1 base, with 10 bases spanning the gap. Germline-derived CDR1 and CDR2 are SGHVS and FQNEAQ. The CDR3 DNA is TGTGCCAGCAGCTTAGTTAGTTCGGGGAACACTGAAGCTTTCTTT. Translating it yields CASSLVSSGNTEAFF.

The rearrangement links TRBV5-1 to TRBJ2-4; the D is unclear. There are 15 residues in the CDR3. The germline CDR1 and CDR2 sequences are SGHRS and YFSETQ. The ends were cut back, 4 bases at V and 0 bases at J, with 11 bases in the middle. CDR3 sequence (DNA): TGCGCCAGCAGCAACGACCACCTAGCCAAAAACATTCAGTACTTC. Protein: CASSNDHLAKNIQYF.

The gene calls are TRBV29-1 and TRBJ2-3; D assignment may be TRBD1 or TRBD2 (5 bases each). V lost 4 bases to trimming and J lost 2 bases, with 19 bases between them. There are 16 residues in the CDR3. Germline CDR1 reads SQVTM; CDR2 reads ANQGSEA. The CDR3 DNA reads TGCAGCGTTGTGGGGTCTTTGTGGGGGTACACAGATACGCAGTATTTT. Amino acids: CSVVGSLWGYTDTQYF.

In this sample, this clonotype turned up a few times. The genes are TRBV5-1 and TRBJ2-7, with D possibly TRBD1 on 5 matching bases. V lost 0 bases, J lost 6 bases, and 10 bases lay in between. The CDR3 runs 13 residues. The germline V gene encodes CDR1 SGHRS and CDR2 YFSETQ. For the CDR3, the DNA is TGCGCCAGCAGCTTGGACAGGCCACTCGAGCAGTACTTC. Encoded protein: CASSLDRPLEQYF.

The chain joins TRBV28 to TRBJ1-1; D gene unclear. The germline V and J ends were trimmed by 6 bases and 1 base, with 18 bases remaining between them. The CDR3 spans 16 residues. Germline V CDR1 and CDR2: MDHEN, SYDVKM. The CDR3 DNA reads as TGTGCCAGCAGCTCCCCCCTGGCGGTTTCGAACACTGAAGCTTTCTTT. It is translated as CASSSPLAVSNTEAFF.

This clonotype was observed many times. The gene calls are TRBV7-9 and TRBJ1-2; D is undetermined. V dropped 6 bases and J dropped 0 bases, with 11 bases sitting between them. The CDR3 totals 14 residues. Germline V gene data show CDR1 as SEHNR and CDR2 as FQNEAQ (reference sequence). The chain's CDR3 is CASSSGRPNYGYTF. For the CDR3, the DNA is TGTGCCAGCAGTTCGGGCAGGCCTAACTATGGCTACACCTTC.

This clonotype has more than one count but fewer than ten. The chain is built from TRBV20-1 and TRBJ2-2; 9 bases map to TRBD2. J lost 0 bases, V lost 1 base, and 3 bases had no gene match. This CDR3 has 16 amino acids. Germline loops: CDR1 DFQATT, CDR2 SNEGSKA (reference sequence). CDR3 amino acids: CSARGPSGANTGELFF. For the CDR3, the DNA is TGCAGTGCTAGAGGACCTAGCGGGGCGAACACCGGGGAGCTGTTTTTT.

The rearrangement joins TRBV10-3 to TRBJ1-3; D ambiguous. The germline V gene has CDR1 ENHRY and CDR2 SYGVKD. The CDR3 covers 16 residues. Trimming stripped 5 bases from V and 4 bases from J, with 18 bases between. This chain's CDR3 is CAISSVVVLEGNTIYF. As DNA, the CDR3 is TGTGCCATCAGTTCGGTAGTTGTCTTAGAGGGAAACACCATATATTTT.

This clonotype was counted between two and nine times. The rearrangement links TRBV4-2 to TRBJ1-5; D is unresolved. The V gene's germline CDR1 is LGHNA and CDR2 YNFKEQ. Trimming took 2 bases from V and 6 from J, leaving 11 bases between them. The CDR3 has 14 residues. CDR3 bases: TGTGCCAGCAGCCAACGCGCACGTTTTCAGCCCCAGCATTTT. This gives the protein CASSQRARFQPQHF.